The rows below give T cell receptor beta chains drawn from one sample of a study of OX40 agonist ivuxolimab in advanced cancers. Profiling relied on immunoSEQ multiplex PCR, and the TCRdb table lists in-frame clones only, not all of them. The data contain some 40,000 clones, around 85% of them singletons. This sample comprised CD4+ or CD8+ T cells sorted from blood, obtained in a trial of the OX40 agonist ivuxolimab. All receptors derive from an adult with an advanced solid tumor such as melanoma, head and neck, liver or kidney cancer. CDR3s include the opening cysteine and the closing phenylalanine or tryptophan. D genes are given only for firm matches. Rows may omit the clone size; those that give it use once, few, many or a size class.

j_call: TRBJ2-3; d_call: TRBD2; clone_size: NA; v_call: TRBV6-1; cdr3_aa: CASSEVGLATSTDTQYF; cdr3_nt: TGTGCCAGCAGTGAAGTGGGACTAGCCACTAGCACAGATACGCAGTATTTT
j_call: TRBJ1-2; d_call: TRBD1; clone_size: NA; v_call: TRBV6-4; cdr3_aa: CASSDSGQGTYGYTF; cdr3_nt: TGTGCCAGCAGTGACTCTGGACAGGGAACCTATGGCTACACCTTC
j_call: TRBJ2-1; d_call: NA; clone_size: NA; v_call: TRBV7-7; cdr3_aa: CASSLTGSHEQFF; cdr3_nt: TGTGCTAGCAGCTTAACAGGGAGCCATGAGCAGTTCTTC
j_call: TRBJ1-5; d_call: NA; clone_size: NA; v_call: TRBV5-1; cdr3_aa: CASSPEGGSNQPQHF; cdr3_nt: TGCGCCAGCAGCCCCGAGGGGGGGAGCAATCAGCCCCAGCATTTT
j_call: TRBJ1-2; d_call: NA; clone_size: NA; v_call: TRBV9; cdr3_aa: CASSSSPRRTYGYTF; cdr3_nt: TGTGCCAGCAGTTCAAGTCCCCGCAGAACCTATGGCTACACCTTC
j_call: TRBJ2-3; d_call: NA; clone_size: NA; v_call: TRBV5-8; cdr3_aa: CASSLAQLSTDTQYF; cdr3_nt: TGTGCCAGCAGCTTGGCACAACTTAGCACAGATACGCAGTATTTT
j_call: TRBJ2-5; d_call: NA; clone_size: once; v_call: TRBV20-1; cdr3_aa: CSASHGTQYF; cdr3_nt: TGCAGTGCTAGCCACGGGACCCAGTACTTC
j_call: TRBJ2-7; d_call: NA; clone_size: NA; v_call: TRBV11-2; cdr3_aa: CASSLDGTGGEQYF; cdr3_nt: TGTGCCAGCAGCTTAGACGGGACTGGTGGCGAGCAGTACTTC
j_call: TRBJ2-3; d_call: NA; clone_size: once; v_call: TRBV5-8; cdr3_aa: CASRGPGPRTDTQYF; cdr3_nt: TGTGCCAGCAGGGGTCCGGGGCCCCGGACAGATACGCAGTATTTT
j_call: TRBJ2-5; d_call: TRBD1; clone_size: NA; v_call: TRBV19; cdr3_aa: CASSILDRGGETQYF; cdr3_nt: TGTGCCAGTAGTATCTTGGACAGGGGAGGAGAGACCCAGTACTTC
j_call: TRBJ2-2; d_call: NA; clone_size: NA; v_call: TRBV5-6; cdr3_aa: CASSLDGQGNTGELFF; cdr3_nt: TGTGCCAGCAGCTTGGATGGTCAGGGGAACACCGGGGAGCTGTTTTTT
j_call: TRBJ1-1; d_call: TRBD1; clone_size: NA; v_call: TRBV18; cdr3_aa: CASSPWDRGSGDTEAFF; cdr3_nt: TGTGCCAGCTCACCTTGGGACAGGGGGAGTGGAGACACTGAAGCTTTCTTT
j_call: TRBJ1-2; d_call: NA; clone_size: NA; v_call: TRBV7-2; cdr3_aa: CASSFPGGGYTF; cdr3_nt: TGTGCCAGCAGCTTTCCGGGGGGAGGCTACACCTTC
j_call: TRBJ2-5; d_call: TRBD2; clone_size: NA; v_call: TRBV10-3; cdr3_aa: CAISGLASGQETQYF; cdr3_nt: TGTGCCATCAGTGGACTAGCAAGCGGTCAAGAGACCCAGTACTTC
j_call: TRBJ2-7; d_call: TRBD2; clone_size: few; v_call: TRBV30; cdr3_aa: CAWSRTSGAWTYEQYF; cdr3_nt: TGTGCCTGGAGTCGGACTAGCGGGGCCTGGACCTACGAGCAGTACTTC
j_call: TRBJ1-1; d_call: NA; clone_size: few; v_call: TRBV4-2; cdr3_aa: CASSQDGGGSEAFF; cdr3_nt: TGTGCCAGCAGCCAAGATGGAGGGGGAAGTGAAGCTTTCTTT
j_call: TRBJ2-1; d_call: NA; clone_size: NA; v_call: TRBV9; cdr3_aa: CASSYENEQFF; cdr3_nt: TGTGCCAGCAGCTACGAAAATGAGCAGTTCTTC
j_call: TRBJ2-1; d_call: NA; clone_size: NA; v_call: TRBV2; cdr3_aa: CASNRDRYYNEQFF; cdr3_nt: TGTGCCAGCAATCGAGACAGGTATTACAATGAGCAGTTCTTC
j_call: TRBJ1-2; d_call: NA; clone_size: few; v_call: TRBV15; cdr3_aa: CATSTERGASYGYTF; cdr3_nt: TGTGCCACCAGCACCGAGAGAGGGGCCTCTTATGGCTACACCTTC
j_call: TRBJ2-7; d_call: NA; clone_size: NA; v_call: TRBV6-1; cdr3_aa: CASSDGMTRRGVTYEQYF; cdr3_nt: TGTGCCAGCAGTGATGGGATGACCAGGCGGGGAGTAACATACGAGCAGTACTTC
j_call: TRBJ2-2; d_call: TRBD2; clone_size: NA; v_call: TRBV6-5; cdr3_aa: CASSYADGRAGELFF; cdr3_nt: TGTGCCAGCAGTTACGCAGACGGGAGGGCCGGGGAGCTGTTTTTT
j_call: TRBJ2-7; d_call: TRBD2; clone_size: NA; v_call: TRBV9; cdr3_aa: CASSVDPAGGSYEQYF; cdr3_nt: TGTGCCAGCAGCGTAGACCCAGCGGGGGGGTCCTACGAGCAGTACTTC
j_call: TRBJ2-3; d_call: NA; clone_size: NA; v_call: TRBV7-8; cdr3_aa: CASSTRTRTDTQYF; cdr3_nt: TGTGCCAGCAGCACAAGGACGCGCACAGATACGCAGTATTTT
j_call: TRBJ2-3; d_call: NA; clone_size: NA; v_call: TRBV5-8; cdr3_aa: CASSFVRVTNTDTQYF; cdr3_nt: TGTGCCAGCAGCTTTGTTCGGGTCACCAACACAGATACGCAGTATTTT
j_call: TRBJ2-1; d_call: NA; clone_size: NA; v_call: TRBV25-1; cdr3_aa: CASGSHAANEQFF; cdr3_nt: TGTGCCAGCGGTAGCCACGCAGCCAATGAGCAGTTCTTC
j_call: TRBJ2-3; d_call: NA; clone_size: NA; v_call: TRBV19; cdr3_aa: CASNRGGGDTQYF; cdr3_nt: TGTGCCTCCAACCGTGGGGGGGGCGATACGCAGTATTTT
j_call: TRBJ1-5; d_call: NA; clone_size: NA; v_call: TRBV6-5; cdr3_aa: CASSLHTGSQPQHF; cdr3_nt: TGTGCCAGCAGCCTTCATACAGGGTCTCAGCCCCAGCATTTT
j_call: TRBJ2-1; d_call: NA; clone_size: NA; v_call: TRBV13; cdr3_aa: CASSLSLAGSSYNEQFF; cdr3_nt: TGTGCCAGCAGCTTATCACTGGCGGGGAGCTCCTACAATGAGCAGTTCTTC
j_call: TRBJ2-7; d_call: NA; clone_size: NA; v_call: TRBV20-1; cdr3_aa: CSSPRNYEQYF; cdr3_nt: TGCAGTTCGCCGCGGAACTACGAGCAGTACTTC
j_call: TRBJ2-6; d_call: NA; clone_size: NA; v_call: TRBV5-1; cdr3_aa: CASKSLPPLGPGLNTRSGANVLTF; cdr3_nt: TGCGCCAGCAAATCTCTCCCGCCTCTTGGGCCAGGGTTGAATACTCGCTCTGGGGCCAACGTCCTGACTTTC
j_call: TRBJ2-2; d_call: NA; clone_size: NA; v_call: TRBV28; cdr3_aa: CASSLGGQTGELFF; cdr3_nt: TGTGCCAGCAGTTTGGGGGGCCAGACCGGGGAGCTGTTTTTT
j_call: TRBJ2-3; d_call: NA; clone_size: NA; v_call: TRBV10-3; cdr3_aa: CAIRARGSGSTDTQYF; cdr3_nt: TGTGCCATCAGGGCCCGTGGTAGCGGATCCACAGATACGCAGTATTTT
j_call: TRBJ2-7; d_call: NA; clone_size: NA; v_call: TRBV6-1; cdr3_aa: CASSVGTYEQYF; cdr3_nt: TGTGCCAGCAGCGTCGGAACCTACGAGCAGTACTTC
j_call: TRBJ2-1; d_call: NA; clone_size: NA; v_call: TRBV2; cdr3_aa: CASSPSYNEQFF; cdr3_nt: TGTGCCAGCAGTCCCTCCTACAATGAGCAGTTCTTC
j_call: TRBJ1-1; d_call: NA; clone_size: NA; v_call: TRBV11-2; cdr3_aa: CASSLVKGPSRTEAFF; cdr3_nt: TGTGCCAGCAGCTTAGTAAAGGGTCCGAGCAGGACTGAAGCTTTCTTT
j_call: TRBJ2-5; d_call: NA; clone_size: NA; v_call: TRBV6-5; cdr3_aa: CASREGGQETQYF; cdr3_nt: TGTGCCAGCAGAGAGGGGGGACAAGAGACCCAGTACTTC
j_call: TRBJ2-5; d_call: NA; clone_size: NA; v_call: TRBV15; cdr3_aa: CATSRSQVETQYF; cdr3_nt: TGTGCCACCAGCAGGTCCCAGGTAGAGACCCAGTACTTC
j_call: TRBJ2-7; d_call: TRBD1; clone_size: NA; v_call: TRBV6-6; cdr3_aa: CASSYFDRGNYEQYF; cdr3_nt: TGTGCCAGCAGTTACTTCGACAGGGGGAACTACGAGCAGTACTTC
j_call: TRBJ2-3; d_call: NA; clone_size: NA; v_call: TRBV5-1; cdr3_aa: CASSLKGDTQYF; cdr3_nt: TGCGCCAGCAGCTTAAAAGGGGATACGCAGTATTTT
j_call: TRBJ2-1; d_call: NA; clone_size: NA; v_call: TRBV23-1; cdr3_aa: CASSQSWDEQFF; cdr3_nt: TGCGCCAGCAGTCAATCATGGGATGAGCAGTTCTTC
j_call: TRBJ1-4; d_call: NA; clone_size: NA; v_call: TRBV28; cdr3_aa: CASRGADSREKLFF; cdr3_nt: TGTGCCAGCAGAGGGGCGGACAGTAGGGAAAAACTGTTTTTT
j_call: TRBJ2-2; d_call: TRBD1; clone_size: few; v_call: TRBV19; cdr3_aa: CATSDRGRTGELFF; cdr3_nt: TGTGCCACCTCGGACAGGGGGCGCACCGGGGAGCTGTTTTTT
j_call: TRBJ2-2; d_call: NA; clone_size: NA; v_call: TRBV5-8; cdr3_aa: CASRPGTKNTGELFF; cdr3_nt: TGTGCCAGTCGGCCAGGGACAAAAAACACCGGGGAGCTGTTTTTT
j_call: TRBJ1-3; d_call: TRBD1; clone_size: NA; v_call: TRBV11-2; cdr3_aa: CASSPRTGGAGNTIYF; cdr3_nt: TGTGCCAGCAGCCCCAGGACAGGGGGAGCCGGAAACACCATATATTTT
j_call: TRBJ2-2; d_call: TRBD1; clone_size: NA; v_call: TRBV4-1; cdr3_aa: CASRGGAWTGELFF; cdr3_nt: TGCGCCAGCAGAGGGGGCGCATGGACCGGGGAGCTGTTTTTT
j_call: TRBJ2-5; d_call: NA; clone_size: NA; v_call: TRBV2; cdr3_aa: CASGLSQETQYF; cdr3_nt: TGTGCCAGCGGACTATCTCAAGAGACCCAGTACTTC
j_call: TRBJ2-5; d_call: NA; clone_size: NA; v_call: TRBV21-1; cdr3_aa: CASSISAARETQYF; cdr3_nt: TGTGCCAGCAGCATTTCAGCGGCCCGGGAGACCCAGTACTTC
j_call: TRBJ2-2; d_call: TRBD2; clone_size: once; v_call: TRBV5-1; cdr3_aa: CATTPGGTGELFF; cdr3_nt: TGCGCCACTACACCGGGGGGCACCGGGGAGCTGTTTTTT
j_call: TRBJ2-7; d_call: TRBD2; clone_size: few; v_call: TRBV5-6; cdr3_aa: CASSSGLAGALFIYEQYF; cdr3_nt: TGTGCCAGCAGCTCCGGACTAGCGGGAGCTTTGTTTATCTACGAGCAGTACTTC
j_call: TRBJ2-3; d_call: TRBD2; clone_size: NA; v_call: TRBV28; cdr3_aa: CASRSAGGPGDTQYF; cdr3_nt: TGTGCCAGCAGATCCGCGGGGGGGCCTGGAGATACGCAGTATTTT
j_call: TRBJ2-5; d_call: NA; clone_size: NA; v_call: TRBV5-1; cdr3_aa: CASSLGGVRETQYF; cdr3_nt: TGCGCCAGCAGCTTGGGGGGAGTTAGGGAGACCCAGTACTTC
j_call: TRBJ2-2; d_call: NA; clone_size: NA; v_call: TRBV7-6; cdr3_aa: CASSADSPGTGELFF; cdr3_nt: TGTGCCAGCAGCGCGGACAGCCCGGGGACCGGGGAGCTGTTTTTT
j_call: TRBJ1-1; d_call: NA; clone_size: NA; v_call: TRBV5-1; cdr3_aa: CASSFSTLNTEAFF; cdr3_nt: TGCGCCAGCAGCTTTAGTACGTTGAACACTGAAGCTTTCTTT
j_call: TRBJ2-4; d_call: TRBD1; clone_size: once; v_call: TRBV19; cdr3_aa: CASSSLIDRGTKNIQYF; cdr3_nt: TGTGCCAGTAGTTCCCTTATCGACAGGGGAACCAAAAACATTCAGTACTTC